The rows below give T cell receptor beta chains drawn from one sample of a study of blood T cell repertoires in COVID-19. Assay used: immunoSEQ multiplex PCR; TCRdb lists only in-frame clones, some missing. This sample has around 250,000 clones, with around 84% found just once. The sequencing input was PBMCs or T cells enriched from blood (not recorded which). Source of these receptors: a woman in her forties or fifties who had been exposed to COVID-19. Both conserved end residues are part of each CDR3. The D gene is left open where the match is weak. Size tells how often a clone was seen (once, few, many) or the class of an expanded clone, and some rows leave it out.

-	TRBV2	-	TRBJ1-5	TGTGCCAGCAATTCAGCTCGGGAGCCCCAGCATTTT	CASNSAREPQHF
-	TRBV10-3	-	TRBJ1-1	TGTGCCATCAGTGAGTCGCGGGGTAGCACTGAAGCTTTCTTT	CAISESRGSTEAFF
TRBD1	TRBV15	-	TRBJ1-5	TGTGCCACCAGCAGATATACAGGGGGCGATCAGCCCCAGCATTTT	CATSRYTGGDQPQHF
-	TRBV11-2	few	TRBJ1-3	TGTGCCAGCAGACACGCTCAGGGTCAGAACACCATATATTTT	CASRHAQGQNTIYF
-	TRBV9	-	TRBJ1-2	TGTGCCAGCAGCTCGACGACTAGCCCCATCTATGGCTACACCTTC	CASSSTTSPIYGYTF
-	TRBV19	many	TRBJ2-2	TGTGCCAGTAGTTATGTACGGACTCCCAACACCGGGGAGCTGTTTTTT	CASSYVRTPNTGELFF
-	TRBV12-5	-	TRBJ2-7	TGTGCTAGTGGTTTGGTCAACGGTGGGTTGAGGGAGCAGTACTTC	CASGLVNGGLREQYF
TRBD1	TRBV7-2	-	TRBJ1-1	TGTGCCAGCAGCGTAGTACAGGGGAGCACTGAAGCTTTCTTT	CASSVVQGSTEAFF
TRBD1	TRBV28	-	TRBJ2-5	TGTGCCAGCAGTCGGACAGGGATGGGAGAGACCCAGTACTTC	CASSRTGMGETQYF
-	TRBV27	once	TRBJ2-6	TGTGCCAGCAGTTCCGGGACACCCTCTGGGGCCAACGTCCTGACTTTC	CASSSGTPSGANVLTF
-	TRBV19	-	TRBJ2-7	TGTGCCAGTAGTTCAGGGACCCCCGGCGGGGATTCGTCCTACGAGCAGTACTTC	CASSSGTPGGDSSYEQYF
TRBD1	TRBV28	few	TRBJ1-6	TGTGCCAGCAGTTTGGTACAGGGGAGTTCACCCCTCCACTTT	CASSLVQGSSPLHF
TRBD2	TRBV11-3	-	TRBJ2-3	TGTGCCAGCAGCTTAGGTAGCGGGGCGGTTACGCAGTATTTT	CASSLGSGAVTQYF
TRBD1	TRBV7-2	-	TRBJ1-5	TGTGCCAGCAGCGTAGACAGGGGGCTTCAGCCCCAGCATTTT	CASSVDRGLQPQHF
-	TRBV10-3	-	TRBJ2-7	TGTGCCATCACTCCAGGGGTCTCATACGAGCAGTACTTC	CAITPGVSYEQYF
TRBD1	TRBV6-5	once	TRBJ1-2	TGTGCCAGCAGACGGACAGGTGAAAACGGCTACACCTTC	CASRRTGENGYTF
TRBD1	TRBV29-1	-	TRBJ1-1	TGCAGCGTCGGGACAGGCGGCACTGAAGCTTTCTTT	CSVGTGGTEAFF
-	TRBV5-6	-	TRBJ1-3	TGTGCCAGCAGCTCTGTTATCCGGGACTCTGGAAACACCATATATTTT	CASSSVIRDSGNTIYF
TRBD1	TRBV7-9	-	TRBJ1-2	TGTGCCAGCAGCCTCGAAGGAGGGGGCGAAAGCTACACCTTC	CASSLEGGGESYTF
-	TRBV11-2	-	TRBJ2-1	TGTGCCAGCAGGTCGACTAGAGGAGGCTATGAGCAGTTCTTC	CASRSTRGGYEQFF
TRBD1	TRBV18	-	TRBJ1-1	TGTGCCAGCTCACCGATCAGGGGGCTCGAATTTGCTGAAGCTTTCTTT	CASSPIRGLEFAEAFF
-	TRBV5-6	-	TRBJ1-2	TGTGCCAGCAGCTTGGGCCTCTTCGGTAACTATGGCTACACCTTC	CASSLGLFGNYGYTF
-	TRBV15	-	TRBJ2-7	TGTGCCACCAGCAGGACCTCGGACTCCCAGGGGCGCGAGCAGTACTTC	CATSRTSDSQGREQYF
-	TRBV11-3	-	TRBJ2-7	TGTGCCAGCAGCCCCCGGGGGTATTCCTACGAGCAGTACTTC	CASSPRGYSYEQYF
-	TRBV7-8	-	TRBJ1-1	TGTGCCAGCAGCTTAGCATCTCGGCGGATCACTGAAGCTTTCTTT	CASSLASRRITEAFF
TRBD2	TRBV5-1	-	TRBJ2-3	TGCGCCAGCAGCCCGGCTGGACTAGCGGGCACAGATACGCAGTATTTT	CASSPAGLAGTDTQYF
-	TRBV25-1	-	TRBJ2-2	TGTGCCAGCAGTCCCAGGGGCACCGGGGAGCTGTTTTTT	CASSPRGTGELFF
-	TRBV7-3	-	TRBJ1-1	TGTGCCAGCAGCTTAGATAGATACACTGAAGCTTTCTTT	CASSLDRYTEAFF
TRBD1	TRBV2	-	TRBJ1-5	TGTGCCAGCTCTGTTCAGGGGGGCTGGAGCAATCAGCCCCAGCATTTT	CASSVQGGWSNQPQHF
TRBD2	TRBV9	-	TRBJ2-3	TGTGCCAGCAGCCTAGCGGGGGGTGGAGATACGCAGTATTTT	CASSLAGGGDTQYF
-	TRBV25-1	-	TRBJ2-7	TGTGCCAGCAGTGAATCCGGGGACTTAACCTACGAGCAGTACTTC	CASSESGDLTYEQYF
TRBD1	TRBV19	-	TRBJ1-6	TGTGCCAGTAGTATCCTGTACAGGGGACTTAGTAATTCACCCCTCCACTTT	CASSILYRGLSNSPLHF
-	TRBV19	-	TRBJ2-5	TGTGCCAGTAGTATTGGGCAGGGGACCCACTTCCAAGAGACCCAGTACTTC	CASSIGQGTHFQETQYF
TRBD1	TRBV28	-	TRBJ2-7	TGTGCCAGCAGTTATATCGCGGACAGGGGCTCCTACGAGCAGTACTTC	CASSYIADRGSYEQYF
-	TRBV2	-	TRBJ2-2	TGTGCCAGCAAATACGCGGGGCTGAACACCGGGGAGCTGTTTTTT	CASKYAGLNTGELFF
TRBD1	TRBV30	-	TRBJ1-2	TGTGCCTGGAGTCCCGGGACAGGGGGCTACACCTTC	CAWSPGTGGYTF
-	TRBV19	-	TRBJ1-5	TGTGCCAGTAGCCCATTCCATAGCAATCAGCCCCAGCATTTT	CASSPFHSNQPQHF
-	TRBV27	-	TRBJ2-1	TGTGCCAGCAGTTCACCGTCCGGGGTGTTCTCCTACAATGAGCAGTTCTTC	CASSSPSGVFSYNEQFF
-	TRBV18	-	TRBJ2-7	TGTGCCAGCTCACCAGGACAAGGCGAGCAGTACTTC	CASSPGQGEQYF
TRBD1	TRBV30	once	TRBJ2-3	TGTGCCTGGAGTCGCGGACAGGGGGCCCCCTCCACAGATACGCAGTATTTT	CAWSRGQGAPSTDTQYF
-	TRBV18	-	TRBJ1-3	TGTGCCAGCTCTCGAACTACAGATAGGGGCCCTGGAAACACCATATATTTT	CASSRTTDRGPGNTIYF
-	TRBV7-8	-	TRBJ2-7	TGTGCCAGCAGCTGGGCAGGAACGTCCTACGAGCAGTACTTC	CASSWAGTSYEQYF
-	TRBV21-1	-	TRBJ1-1	TGTGCCAGCAGCTCCCGGGGGGAGAACACTGAAGCTTTCTTT	CASSSRGENTEAFF
TRBD2	TRBV5-1	-	TRBJ2-3	TGCGCCAGCAGCTTGGCTAGCGGGGGTGGAACAGATACGCAGTATTTT	CASSLASGGGTDTQYF
-	TRBV28	-	TRBJ1-5	TGTGCCAGCAGTTTGCCAGGACTTAGCAATCAGCCCCAGCATTTT	CASSLPGLSNQPQHF
TRBD2	TRBV28	-	TRBJ2-7	TGTGCCAGCAACAGCGGGGGGGCTAAAAAGTACGAGCAGTACTTC	CASNSGGAKKYEQYF
-	TRBV6-5	-	TRBJ1-3	TGTGCCAGCAGTAAAAGCACGTCTGGAAACACCATATATTTT	CASSKSTSGNTIYF
-	TRBV10-1	once	TRBJ1-1	TGCGCCAGCAGTGAATCTCGTGGGGGGGGGATTGAAGCTTTCTTT	CASSESRGGGIEAFF
-	TRBV27	-	TRBJ2-1	TGTGCCAGCAGACCGACTGTCCCCTACAATGAGCAGTTCTTC	CASRPTVPYNEQFF
-	TRBV19	-	TRBJ1-5	TGTGCCAGTAGTATCGGCCTACCTGGGAGTCAGCCCCAGCATTTT	CASSIGLPGSQPQHF
-	TRBV6-5	-	TRBJ1-4	TGTGCCAGTTCTTTCCTGGGGGCGTCTAATGAAAAACTGTTTTTT	CASSFLGASNEKLFF
-	TRBV21-1	-	TRBJ1-2	TGTGCCAGCAGCAATACGTCAGGGGGGCGGTTGTACGGCTACACCTTC	CASSNTSGGRLYGYTF